This TCR beta chain was sequenced for a study of identical twins. Template switching introduced a universal primer site, and the cDNA bore unique molecular identifiers. One entry per CDR3 protein, called by TCRdb with MiXCR from the 5' RACE reads. There are approximately 410,000 distinct CDR3 sequences in the sample; less than 20% occur only once, and 9% to 15% lies in the top ten. V was cut by 4 bases and J by 2 bases, with 12 bases left in between. The CDR3 length is 14 residues. Germline V gene sequence: CDR1 MNHEY, CDR2 SVGAGI. Points from the study as a whole: The more abundant beta clonotypes in cord blood had fewer insertions, and memory repertoires did not show this. Out-of-frame TCR alpha sharing observed in monozygotic twins exceeded model estimates. The study reached conclusions through statistical analysis that was cross-sectional, not following the same donors.

The table lists this clonotype with many counts. What it recognizes is unknown. This clonotype was obtained from a middle-aged man in good health. Material for sequencing was naive T cells sorted from blood. The genes are TRBV6-5 and TRBJ2-7; D possibly corresponds to TRBD1 (5 bases). CDR3 nucleotide sequence: TGTGCCAGCAGTTCCGGAGCAGGGACCTACGAGCAGTACTTC. Translated, it gives CASSSGAGTYEQYF.